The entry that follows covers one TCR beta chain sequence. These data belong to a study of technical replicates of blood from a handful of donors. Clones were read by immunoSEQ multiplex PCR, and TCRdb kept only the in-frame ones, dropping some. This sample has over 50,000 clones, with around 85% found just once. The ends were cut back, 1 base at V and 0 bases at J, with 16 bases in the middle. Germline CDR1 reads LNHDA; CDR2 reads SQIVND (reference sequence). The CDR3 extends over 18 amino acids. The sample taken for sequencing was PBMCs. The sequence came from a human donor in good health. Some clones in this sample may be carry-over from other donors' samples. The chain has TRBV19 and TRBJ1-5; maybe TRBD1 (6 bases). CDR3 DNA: TGTGCCAGTAGTATAGTGGCCGGACAGAGGTTTAGCAATCAGCCCCAGCATTTT. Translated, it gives CASSIVAGQRFSNQPQHF.